This T cell receptor beta chain was recovered during a study of blood T cell repertoires in COVID-19. This CDR3 is built from 15 residues. Germline V gene data show CDR1 as MNHEY and CDR2 as SMNVEV (reference sequence). Trimming removed 5 bases from V and 5 bases from J; junction bases left unmatched: 5. The data were produced by immunoSEQ multiplex PCR, yet TCRdb's version contains in-frame clones alone and is incomplete. This table holds 200,000 to 250,000 clones, more than 85% found once. The chain employs TRBV27 and TRBJ2-3; 12 nucleotides line up with TRBD2. This sequence originates from a man in his fifties or sixties with COVID-19, enrolled during active disease. Sequenced: peripheral blood. For the CDR3, the DNA is TGTGCCAGCAGTGAACTAGCGGGAGGCGGAGATACGCAGTATTTT. It translates to CASSELAGGGDTQYF.